This TCR beta chain was identified during a study of T-cell memory formation after mild COVID-19. On the study more broadly: For the most part, TCR clusters were specific to one donor. Broader study findings: That cross-reactive memory joined was suggested by some responding clones appearing in pre-infection memory. Largely, contracting CD4+ clones fell within CM and EM, and contracting CD8+ clones within EMRA.

A single record per CDR3 protein comes from TCRdb applying MiXCR to the 5' RACE reads. This sample carries some 290,000 distinct CDR3 sequences, 15% to 20% of them seen once, and the ten largest clones take roughly 25%. CDR3 size: 16 residues. Trimming cost V 5 bases and J 4 bases; bases outside gene matches: 11. The germline gives CDR1 MNHEY, CDR2 SVGEGT. This clonotype has more than one count but fewer than ten. The antigen is unknown. The rearrangement joins TRBV6-2 or TRBV6-3 to TRBJ2-5; 9 nucleotides agree with TRBD1. The sample taken for sequencing was PBMCs or a T cell subset sorted from them (not recorded which). The source of this sequence is a man between 18 and 29 years old who had mild COVID-19 (a few samples of this study predate the infection). Cell type and time point are not known. The CDR3 loop reads CASSGRDRVIRETQYF. For the CDR3, the DNA is TGTGCCAGCAGTGGCCGGGACAGGGTAATTCGAGAGACCCAGTACTTC.